This T cell receptor (beta chain) was sequenced during a study of glioma-infiltrating T cells after dendritic cell vaccination (dated by TCRdb to 2016 to 2017). At the level of the whole study: Of the approximately 15 glioblastoma patients in the cohort, all drawn from Phase I and II dendritic cell vaccination trials, 9 were newly diagnosed and 6 had recurrent disease. Patients received autologous tumor lysate-pulsed dendritic cell vaccination between 2003 and 2012. The vaccine consisted of monocyte-derived dendritic cells cultured about 7 days with IL-4 and GM-CSF, then pulsed overnight with autologous tumor lysate. Each patient got three intradermal injections of the dendritic cell vaccine, spaced at biweekly intervals, in the arm below the axilla. Tumor-infiltrating lymphocyte content was quantified and tumor and blood repertoires were compared in dendritic cell-vaccinated glioblastoma patients by deep sequencing of TCR beta CDR3 regions. Survival after dendritic cell vaccination was correlated with TCR sequencing metrics, such as TIL content and the overlap between tumor and blood repertoires.

Paper-wide results and their limitations: TCR clonality showed no direct relationship with survival, which suggests that a diverse polyclonal response may be important. Longer time to progression and overall survival after dendritic cell vaccination were predicted by higher estimated pretreatment TIL content. The cohort was small and heterogeneous, only a few patients had full blood and tumor sets, and even fewer had initial-recurrent tumor pairs. The three-group TCR overlap response model was characterized as speculative, and prospective validation of the model was stated to be required.

TCRB CDR3 regions were amplified from about 2 ug genomic DNA, or all available DNA if less, using the immunoSEQ assay. The multiplex PCR employed 60 forward primers targeting TCR V beta segments and 13 reverse primers targeting J beta segments. To estimate reads per starting template, synthetic control templates were spiked into each sample at limiting dilution. Reads of 87 bp were generated by sequencing on the Illumina HiSeq System. The paper's processing steps were these. PCR and sequencing errors were removed by merging closely related sequences with a nearest neighbor algorithm. TCR overlap was defined as the percentage of unique tumor TCR beta sequences that were also present in the same patient's peripheral blood. Here the immuneACCESS table is served through TCRdb, limited to in-frame sequences with V and J called. Missing clones are a known gap in these copies; in checked studies unresolved V genes cover under half, and the rest lacks a known reason. V and J calls and clone size are given by that table; D and trimming were obtained from the DNA. The sample has around 97,000 clones on record, 80% to 90% of them singletons. The top ten constitute about an eighth of the sample.

To be selected, patients needed enough residual fresh-frozen tumor tissue and more than two years of available survival data. None of the glioblastoma patients carried an isocitrate dehydrogenase mutation, although molecular status otherwise varied. PBMC collection took place before vaccination, two weeks after the third vaccination, and at tumor progression if progression occurred. The Qiagen DNeasy Blood extraction Kit was used to extract genomic DNA. From the cysteine through the phenylalanine, the CDR3 covers 12 amino acids. The entry retains the CDR3 DNA only, 36 bases that are in frame from base 1. V is reduced by 5 bases and J by 4 bases, leaving a spacing of 9 bases between them. From the germline V gene, CDR1 is SGDLS and CDR2 is YYNGEE. On this clone itself: This receptor's antigen is unknown. No much larger clone is present one base from it, and per-base qualities are unavailable.

This TCR derives from a human donor with glioblastoma. The rearrangement combines TRBV9 with TRBJ2-5, with a tentative D gene TRBD2 over 6 matching bases. Material: blood, obtained before dendritic cell vaccination. In nucleotide form, the sequence is TGTGCCAGCAGGGGACTGGCAGAGACCCAGTACTTC. The translation is CASRGLAETQYF.